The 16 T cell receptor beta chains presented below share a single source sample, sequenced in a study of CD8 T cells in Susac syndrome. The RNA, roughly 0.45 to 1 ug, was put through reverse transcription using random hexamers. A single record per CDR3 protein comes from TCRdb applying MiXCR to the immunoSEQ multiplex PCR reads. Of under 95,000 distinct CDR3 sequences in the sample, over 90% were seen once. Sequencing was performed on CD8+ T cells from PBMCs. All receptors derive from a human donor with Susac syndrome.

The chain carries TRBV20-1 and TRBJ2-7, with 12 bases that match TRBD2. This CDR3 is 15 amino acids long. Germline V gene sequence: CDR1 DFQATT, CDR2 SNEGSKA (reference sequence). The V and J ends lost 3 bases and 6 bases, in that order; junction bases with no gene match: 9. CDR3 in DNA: TGCAGTGCTAGTGACGTGACTAGCGGGAGATCCGAGCAGTACTTC. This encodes CSASDVTSGRSEQYF.

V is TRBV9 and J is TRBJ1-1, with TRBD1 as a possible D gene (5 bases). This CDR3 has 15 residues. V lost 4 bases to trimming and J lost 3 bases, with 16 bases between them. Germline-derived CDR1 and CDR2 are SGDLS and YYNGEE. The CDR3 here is CASSTEAGGYTEAFF. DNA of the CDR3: TGTGCCAGCAGCACTGAAGCGGGGGGGTACACTGAAGCTTTCTTT.

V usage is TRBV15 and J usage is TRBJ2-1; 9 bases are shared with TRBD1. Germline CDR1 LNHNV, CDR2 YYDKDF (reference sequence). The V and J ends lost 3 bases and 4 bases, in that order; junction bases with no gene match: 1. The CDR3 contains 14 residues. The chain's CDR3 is CATSSGQGYNEQFF. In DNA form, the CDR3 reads TGTGCCACCAGCAGCGGACAGGGGTACAATGAGCAGTTCTTC.

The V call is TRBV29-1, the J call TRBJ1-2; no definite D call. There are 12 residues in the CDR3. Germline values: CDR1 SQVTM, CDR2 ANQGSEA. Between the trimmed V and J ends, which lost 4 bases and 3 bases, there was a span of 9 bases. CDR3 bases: TGCAGCGTTGTCGCGTCAGACTATGGCTACACCTTC. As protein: CSVVASDYGYTF.

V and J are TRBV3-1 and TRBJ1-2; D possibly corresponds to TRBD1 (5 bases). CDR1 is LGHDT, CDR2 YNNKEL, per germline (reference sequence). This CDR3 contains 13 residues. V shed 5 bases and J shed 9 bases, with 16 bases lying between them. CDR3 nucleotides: TGTGCCAGCAGCGCGGGACGAGCCCTGAGCTACACCTTC. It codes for CASSAGRALSYTF.

The CDR3 sequence is CASSLGQPGETQYF. In DNA, the CDR3 is TGTGCCAGCAGCTTAGGCCAGCCCGGGGAGACCCAGTACTTC. The chain has TRBV5-6 and TRBJ2-5, with D uncertain. Trimming left V 2 bases short and J 5 bases short, with 13 bases between. Per the germline V gene, CDR1 is SGHDT and CDR2 is YYEEEE. This CDR3 comprises 14 residues.

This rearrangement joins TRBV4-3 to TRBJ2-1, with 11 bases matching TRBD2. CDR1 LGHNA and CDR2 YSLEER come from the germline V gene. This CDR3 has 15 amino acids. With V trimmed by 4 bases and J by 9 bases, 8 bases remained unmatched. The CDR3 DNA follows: TGCGCCAGCAGCCTCTTAGCGGGAGGGCCCGGTGAGCAGTTCTTC. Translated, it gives CASSLLAGGPGEQFF.

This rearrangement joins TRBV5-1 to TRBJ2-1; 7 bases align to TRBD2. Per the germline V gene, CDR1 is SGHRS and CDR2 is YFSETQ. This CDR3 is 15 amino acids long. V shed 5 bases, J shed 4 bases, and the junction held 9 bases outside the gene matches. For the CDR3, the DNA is TGCGCCAGCAGACTGAGAACTAGCGAATACAATGAGCAGTTCTTC. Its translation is CASRLRTSEYNEQFF. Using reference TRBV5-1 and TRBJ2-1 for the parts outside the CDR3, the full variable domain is KAGVTQTPRYLIKTRGQQVTLSCSPISGHRSVSWYQQTPGQGLQFLFEYFSETQRNKGNFPGRFSGRQFSNSRSEMNVSTLELGDSALYLCASRLRTSEYNEQFFGPGTRLTVL.

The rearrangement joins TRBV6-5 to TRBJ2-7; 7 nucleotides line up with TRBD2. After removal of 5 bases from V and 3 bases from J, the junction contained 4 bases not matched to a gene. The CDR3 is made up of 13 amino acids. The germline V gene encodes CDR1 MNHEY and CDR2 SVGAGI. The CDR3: CASSTGTIYEQYF. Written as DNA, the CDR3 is TGTGCCAGCAGTACGGGGACTATCTACGAGCAGTACTTC.

CDR3 sequence reads: CASSLGTSAQYF. The CDR3 DNA sequence: TGTGCCAGCAGCTTGGGTACTAGCGCCCAGTACTTC. This chain joins TRBV5-4 and TRBJ2-5, with TRBD2 identical over 7 bases. In germline, CDR1 is SGHNT, CDR2 YYREEE (reference sequence). There are 12 residues in the CDR3. V shed 0 bases and J 9 bases; nucleotides not matched to a gene: 2.

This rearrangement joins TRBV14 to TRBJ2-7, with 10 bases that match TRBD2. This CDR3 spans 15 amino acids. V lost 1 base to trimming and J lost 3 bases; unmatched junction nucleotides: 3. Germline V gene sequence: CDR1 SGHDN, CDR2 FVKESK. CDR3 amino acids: CASSQGSGRVYEQYF. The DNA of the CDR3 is TGTGCCAGCAGCCAAGGAAGCGGGAGGGTCTACGAGCAGTACTTC.

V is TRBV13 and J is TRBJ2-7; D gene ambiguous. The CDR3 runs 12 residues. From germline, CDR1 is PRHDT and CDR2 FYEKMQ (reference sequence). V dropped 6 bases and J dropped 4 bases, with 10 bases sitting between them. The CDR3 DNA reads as TGTGCCAGCAGTTCACCGACATACGAGCAGTACTTC. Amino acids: CASSSPTYEQYF.

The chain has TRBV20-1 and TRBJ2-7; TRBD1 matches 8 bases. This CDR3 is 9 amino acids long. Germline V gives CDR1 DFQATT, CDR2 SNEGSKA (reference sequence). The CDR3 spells CTTGGEQYF. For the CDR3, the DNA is TGCACCACAGGGGGCGAGCAGTACTTC.

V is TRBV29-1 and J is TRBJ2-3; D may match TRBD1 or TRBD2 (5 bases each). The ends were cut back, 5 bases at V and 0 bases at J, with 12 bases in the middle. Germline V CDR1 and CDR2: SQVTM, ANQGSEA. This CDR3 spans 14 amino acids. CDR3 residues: CSVMGVFSTDTQYF. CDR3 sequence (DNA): TGCAGCGTTATGGGGGTTTTTAGCACAGATACGCAGTATTTT.

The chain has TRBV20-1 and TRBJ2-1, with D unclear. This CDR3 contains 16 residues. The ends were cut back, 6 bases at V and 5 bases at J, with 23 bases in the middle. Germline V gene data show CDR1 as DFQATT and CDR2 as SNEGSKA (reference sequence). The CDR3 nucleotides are TGCAGTGCCAACTCCCTCCGGAGCTTCGAGGACAATGAGCAGTTCTTC. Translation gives CSANSLRSFEDNEQFF.

The CDR3 bases are TGTGCCAGCTCACCAATCCTGGCCCTAGCGGGAGGCACAGATACGCAGTATTTT. This codes for CASSPILALAGGTDTQYF. This chain uses TRBV18 with TRBJ2-3; TRBD2 matches 10 bases. This CDR3 contains 18 residues. Germline V CDR1 and CDR2: KGHSH, LQKENI. After removal of 2 bases from V and 1 base from J, the junction contained 9 bases not matched to a gene.